The clone carrying this T cell receptor beta chain was detected only a few times. The data were taken from a study of cytomegalovirus exposure and HLA in healthy donors. The PCR employed 60 Vbeta primers together with 13 Jbeta primers. TCRdb keeps only in-frame clones here, not all; method: immunoSEQ multiplex PCR. The sample lists roughly 150,000 clones, roughly 85% occurring once. With 5 bases clipped from V and 4 bases from J, the junction kept 8 bases outside the gene matches. This CDR3 comprises 15 residues. Per germline, CDR1 PRHDT and CDR2 FYEKMQ (reference sequence). This rearrangement joins TRBV13 to TRBJ1-1; 9 bases match TRBD1. The source material was PBMCs. This sequence originates from a man between 40 and 49 years old in good health and CMV-seropositive. The DNA for the CDR3 is TGTGCCAGCAGCAACTACAGGGGGCGAGGCACTGAAGCTTTCTTT. As protein: CASSNYRGRGTEAFF.